This TCR beta chain was obtained from a study of graft-versus-host responses after intestinal transplantation. Across the study: Multivisceral, liver-intestinal, or isolated intestinal transplants were received by the recipients. Following induction with anti-thymocyte globulin, all recipients were given tacrolimus and steroids for two to four years.

Trimming took 10 bases from V and 7 from J, leaving 17 bases between them. Germline V lookup: CDR1 MDHEN, CDR2 SYDVKM. CDR3 length: 12 residues. Assay used: immunoSEQ multiplex PCR; TCRdb lists only in-frame clones, some missing. The repertoire holds tens of thousands of clones, with around 90% as singletons. General study findings and limits: Among recipient marrow samples, GvH clones were found; some appeared first in ileum or blood. Peak levels of circulating GvH clones tracked with early post-transplant HvG declines.

Comment on this clone: The target antigen is unknown.

The starting material was unstimulated CD4+ T cells sorted from spleen or lymph node cells, obtained before transplant. The rearrangement uses TRBV28 and TRBJ2-7, with D perhaps matching TRBD1 (6 bases). This sequence originates from a human donor who was the organ donor for an intestinal transplant. The CDR3 spells CATYTNREEQYF. In DNA, the CDR3 is TGTGCCACCTATACGAACAGGGAAGAGCAGTACTTC.